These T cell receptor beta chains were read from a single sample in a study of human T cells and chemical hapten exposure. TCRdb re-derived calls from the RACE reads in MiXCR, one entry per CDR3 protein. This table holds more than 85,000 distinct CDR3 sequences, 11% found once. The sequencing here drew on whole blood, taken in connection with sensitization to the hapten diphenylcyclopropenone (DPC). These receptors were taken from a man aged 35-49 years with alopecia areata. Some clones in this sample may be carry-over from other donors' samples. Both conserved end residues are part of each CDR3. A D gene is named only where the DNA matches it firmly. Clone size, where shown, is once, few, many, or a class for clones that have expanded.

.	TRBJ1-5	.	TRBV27	TGTGCCAGTGGAGGGCGAGGGGCGGTGGGCAATCAGCCCCAGCATTTT	CASGGRGAVGNQPQHF
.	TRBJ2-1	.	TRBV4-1	TGCGCCAGCAGCCAAGTCCGGATGGAGCGATCCTACAATGAGCAGTTCTTC	CASSQVRMERSYNEQFF
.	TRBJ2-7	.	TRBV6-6	TGTGCCAGCAGAGAACAAGGAGGCAGGGTAGGAACCTACGAGCAGTACTTC	CASREQGGRVGTYEQYF
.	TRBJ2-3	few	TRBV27	TGTGCCAGCAGTTTATTCCTCCGGGACCCTAGCACAGATACGCAGTATTTT	CASSLFLRDPSTDTQYF
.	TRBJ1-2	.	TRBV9	TGTGCCAGCAGCGGAGCAGATTCCCTCTATGGCTACACCTTC	CASSGADSLYGYTF
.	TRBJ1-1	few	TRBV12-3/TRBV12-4	TGTGCCAGCACCCCACCCGGTCTCGAGAACACTGAAGCTTTCTTT	CASTPPGLENTEAFF
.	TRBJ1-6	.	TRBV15	TGTGCCACCAGCAGAGACCGGAATTCACCCCTCCACTTT	CATSRDRNSPLHF
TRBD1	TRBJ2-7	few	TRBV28	TGTGCCAGCACCCCCGGGGACAGCTACGAGCAGTACTTC	CASTPGDSYEQYF
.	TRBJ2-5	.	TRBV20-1	TGCAGTGCTAGTTTGATTGAGGGAGAGACCCAGTACTTC	CSASLIEGETQYF
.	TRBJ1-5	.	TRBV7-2	TGTGCCAGCAGCTTAGTGGTCAGGGATCAGCCCCAGCATTTT	CASSLVVRDQPQHF
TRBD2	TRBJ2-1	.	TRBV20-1	TGCAGTGCTCGATCTAGAGCGGGAGCCCTGCACAATGAGCAGTTCTTC	CSARSRAGALHNEQFF
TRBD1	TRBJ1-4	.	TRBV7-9	TGTGCCAGCAGCTCCGGGACAGGGAATGAAAAACTGTTTTTT	CASSSGTGNEKLFF
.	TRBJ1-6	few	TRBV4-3	TGCGCCAGCAGCCAAGAGATCCGGAGTTCACCCCTCCACTTT	CASSQEIRSSPLHF
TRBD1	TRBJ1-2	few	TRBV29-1	TGCAGCGCAAACACAGGGGCCCTTTCCTATGGCTACACCTTC	CSANTGALSYGYTF
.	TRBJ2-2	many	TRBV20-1	TGCAGTGCTAGGGGCAGGGTCACCGGGGAGCTGTTTTTT	CSARGRVTGELFF
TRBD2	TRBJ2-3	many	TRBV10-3	TGTGCCATCAGTGGGGGAGTGGCGGGAGCAGATACGCAGTATTTT	CAISGGVAGADTQYF
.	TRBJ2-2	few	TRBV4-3	TGCGCCAGCAGCCAAGGCGGGACGAACACCGGGGAGCTGTTTTTT	CASSQGGTNTGELFF
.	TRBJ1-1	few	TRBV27	TGTGCCAGCAGTTGGAAGGACGGGACGGATGAAGCTTTCTTT	CASSWKDGTDEAFF
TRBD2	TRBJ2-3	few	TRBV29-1	TGCACCTCAGACGGACTAGCGGGACGCACAGATACGCAGTATTTT	CTSDGLAGRTDTQYF
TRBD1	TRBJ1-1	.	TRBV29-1	TGCAGCGTTTACAGGGGACGGACTGAAGCTTTCTTT	CSVYRGRTEAFF
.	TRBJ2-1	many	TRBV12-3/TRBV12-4	TGTGCCAGCAGTCCCAGTTTAGTTTGGCAGGGTACTTCGAATGAGCAGTTCTTC	CASSPSLVWQGTSNEQFF
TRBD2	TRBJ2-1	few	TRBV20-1	TGCAGTGCCCCGACTAGCGGGAGGGGCAATGAGCAGTTCTTC	CSAPTSGRGNEQFF
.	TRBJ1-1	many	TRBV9	TGTGCCAGCAGCGTAGTAGGTGAGGGCACTGAAGCTTTCTTT	CASSVVGEGTEAFF
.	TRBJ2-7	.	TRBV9	TGTGCCAGCAGCGTAGGAAGCGGGCCAACCTACGAGCAGTACTTC	CASSVGSGPTYEQYF
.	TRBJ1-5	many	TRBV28	TGTGCCAGCCTCATAGGAACTTTCAATCAGCCCCAGCATTTT	CASLIGTFNQPQHF
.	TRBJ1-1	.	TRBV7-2	TGTGCCAGCAGCGAGTCGACAGGTAGTGGTACTGAAGCTTTCTTT	CASSESTGSGTEAFF
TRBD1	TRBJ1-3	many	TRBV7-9	TGTGCCAGCAGCTTACCCGGGACAGAGAAACGAAACACCATATATTTT	CASSLPGTEKRNTIYF
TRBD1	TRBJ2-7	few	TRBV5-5	TGTGCCAGCAGCCCTGGGACAGTCGACGAGCAGTACTTC	CASSPGTVDEQYF
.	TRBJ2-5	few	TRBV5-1	TGCGCCAGCAGCTTGCGGGGAGGTGAGACCCAGTACTTC	CASSLRGGETQYF
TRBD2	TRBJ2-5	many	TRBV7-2	TGTGCCAGCAGCCTCGGACTAGCGGGAGTAGGGGAGACCCAGTACTTC	CASSLGLAGVGETQYF
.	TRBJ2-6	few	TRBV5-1	TGCGCCAGCAGCTCGTCCTCTTCAGCTGGGGCCAACGTCCTGACTTTC	CASSSSSSAGANVLTF
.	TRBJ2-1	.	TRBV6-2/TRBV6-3	TGTGCCAGCAGTCCGCACCAGGGGCTAGACAATGAGCAGTTCTTC	CASSPHQGLDNEQFF
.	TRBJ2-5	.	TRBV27	TGTGCCAGCAGTTTATTCAGGGAAGAGACCCAGTACTTC	CASSLFREETQYF
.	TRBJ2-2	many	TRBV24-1	TGTGCCACCAGTGATTTGCCGGGCTCCTCCGGTCCCGGGGAGCTGTTTTTT	CATSDLPGSSGPGELFF
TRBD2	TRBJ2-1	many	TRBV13	TGTGCCAGCAGCACGGGAGGGGGGAATGAGCAGTTCTTC	CASSTGGGNEQFF
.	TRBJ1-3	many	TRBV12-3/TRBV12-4	TGTGCCAGCAGCCCCACAGAAGGGATCTCCGGAAACACCATATATTTT	CASSPTEGISGNTIYF
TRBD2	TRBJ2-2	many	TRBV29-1	TGCAGCGTGTACGATCTGAAGGGCCGGAATAGCGGGGTCACCGGGGAGCTGTTTTTT	CSVYDLKGRNSGVTGELFF
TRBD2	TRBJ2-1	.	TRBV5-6	TGTGCCAGCAGCATCGGGCGGACTAGCGGGAGTCCCACCTACAATGAGCAGTTCTTC	CASSIGRTSGSPTYNEQFF
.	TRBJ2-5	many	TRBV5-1	TGCGCCAGCAGCTTGGCCACTGGGGGGCTCGAGACCCAGTACTTC	CASSLATGGLETQYF
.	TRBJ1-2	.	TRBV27	TGTGCCAGCAGTTTGAGGTCGGACAGTAACTATGGCTACACCTTC	CASSLRSDSNYGYTF
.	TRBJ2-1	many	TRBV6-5	TGTGCCAGCAGTTCCGGGGACTGGTACAATGAGCAGTTCTTC	CASSSGDWYNEQFF
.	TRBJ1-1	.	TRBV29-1	TGCAGCGTTGTAACAGGGAGGATGAACACTGAAGCTTTCTTT	CSVVTGRMNTEAFF
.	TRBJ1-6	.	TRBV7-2	TGTGCCAGCAGCTCAGGTTCCTATAATTCACCCCTCCACTTT	CASSSGSYNSPLHF
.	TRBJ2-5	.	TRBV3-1	TGTGCCAGCAGCCAAGACAGGGGACGTCATGAGACCCAGTACTTC	CASSQDRGRHETQYF
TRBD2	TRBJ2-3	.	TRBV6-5	TGTGCCAGCAGTTACGGTAGCGGGAGTGCGGATACGCAGTATTTT	CASSYGSGSADTQYF
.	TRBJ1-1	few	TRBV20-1	TGCAGTGCTAGAGTGAAAAACAGGGATGTCTCTGAAGCTTTCTTT	CSARVKNRDVSEAFF
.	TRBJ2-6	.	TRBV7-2	TGTGCCAGCACCATGTCTGGGGCCAACGTCCTGACTTTC	CASTMSGANVLTF
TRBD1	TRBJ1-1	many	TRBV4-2	TGTGCCAGCAGCCCCTATGGACAGGTATACACTGAAGCTTTCTTT	CASSPYGQVYTEAFF
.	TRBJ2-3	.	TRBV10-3	TGTGCCATCAGTGTATGGTTAGATACGCAGTATTTT	CAISVWLDTQYF
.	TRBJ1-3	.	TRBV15	TGTGCCACCAGCAGAGAGGCAGGCTCTGGAAACACCATATATTTT	CATSREAGSGNTIYF
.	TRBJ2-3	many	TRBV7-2	TGTGCCAGCAGCTTCAGGGGCACAGATACGCAGTATTTT	CASSFRGTDTQYF
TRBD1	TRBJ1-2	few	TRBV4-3	TGCGCCAGCAGCATGGAGGGGAGGGGGCAGTCCATTGGCTACACCTTC	CASSMEGRGQSIGYTF
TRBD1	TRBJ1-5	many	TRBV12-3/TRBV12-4	TGTGCCAGCAGTTTGAGACAGGGGAATCAGCCCCAGCATTTT	CASSLRQGNQPQHF
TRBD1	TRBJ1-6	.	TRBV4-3	TGCGCCAGCAGCCAAGATTTACCGGGACAGTTTAATTCACCCCTCCACTTT	CASSQDLPGQFNSPLHF
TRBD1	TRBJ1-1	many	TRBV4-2	TGTGCCAGCAGCCAACATCATGCGACAGGGACTGAAGCTTTCTTT	CASSQHHATGTEAFF